This T cell receptor (beta chain) was documented in a study of beta chain features in type 1 diabetes. Study-wide points: Researchers report that Type 1 diabetes patients had moderately but significantly shorter TCRB CDR3s across all four CD4+ subsets.

The V end was cut by 5 bases, the J end by 0 bases, with 14 bases between. From germline, CDR1 is SGHTA and CDR2 FQGNSA. CDR3 size: 15 residues. Expressed TCRB transcripts were sequenced because the entire RNA isolate underwent reverse transcription. TCRdb's copy holds only in-frame clones and misses some; the assay was immunoSEQ multiplex PCR. The sample carries 500,000 to 800,000 clones, roughly 12% recorded once. This clone was seen more than once but under ten times. Its antigen is unknown. The gene calls are TRBV7-2 and TRBJ2-7; D may be TRBD1 (5 bases). Sample: naive CD4+ T cells from blood. This clonotype originated in a man aged 30-40 years with type 1 diabetes. CDR3 region: CASSPTAKSSYEQYF. CDR3 nucleotides: TGTGCCAGCAGCCCGACAGCCAAGAGCTCCTACGAGCAGTACTTC.